One and the same sample provided the 25 T cell receptor beta chains below, sequenced in a study of blood T cell repertoires in COVID-19. Generated by immunoSEQ multiplex PCR, the TCRdb table keeps only in-frame clones and is missing some. Here the sample spans a few hundred thousand clones, approximately 87% being singletons. Material for sequencing was peripheral blood. Receptors originate from a man between 60 and 75 years old who had recovered from COVID-19.

The chain recombines TRBV5-1 with TRBJ2-5; D unresolved. This CDR3 comprises 16 residues. V was clipped by 0 bases and J by 2 bases, with 14 bases between them. Germline V lookup: CDR1 SGHRS, CDR2 YFSETQ. The CDR3: CASSLEIAAAQETQYF. The CDR3 region has the DNA TGCGCCAGCAGCTTGGAAATCGCGGCCGCGCAAGAGACCCAGTACTTC.

The J gene is TRBJ2-7, the V gene TRBV10-3; the match to TRBD2 covers 10 bases. The CDR3 is 16 residues long. Germline CDR1 reads ENHRY; CDR2 reads SYGVKD. With V trimmed by 2 bases and J by 2 bases, 6 bases remained unmatched. The CDR3 here is CAISEPGLAATYEQYF. The CDR3 DNA reads TGTGCCATCAGTGAGCCCGGACTAGCGGCCACCTACGAGCAGTACTTC.

This rearrangement joins TRBV9 to TRBJ1-4; weak D call: TRBD1 (5 bases). The CDR3 is made up of 15 amino acids. V gave up 4 bases and J gave up 0 bases, with 10 bases separating them. Germline V gives CDR1 SGDLS, CDR2 YYNGEE. The CDR3 loop reads CASSRADTTNEKLFF. CDR3 sequence (DNA): TGTGCCAGCAGCCGTGCGGACACAACTAATGAAAAACTGTTTTTT.

The rearrangement uses TRBV30 and TRBJ1-5; perhaps TRBD1 as D (5 bases). The length of the CDR3 is 13 residues. Trimming cost V 2 bases and J 6 bases, with 11 bases left between them. Germline CDR1 is GTSNPN and CDR2 is SVGIG (reference sequence). For the CDR3, the DNA is TGTGCCTGGAGTTTCCAGGGAGGTCAGCCCCAGCATTTT. This gives the protein CAWSFQGGQPQHF.

This chain joins TRBV7-2 and TRBJ1-3; D is perhaps TRBD1 (5 bases). V gave up 1 base and J gave up 0 bases, with 16 bases separating them. The CDR3 runs 18 residues. Germline assignment: CDR1 SGHTA and CDR2 FQGNSA. The CDR3 region is CASSLVSGGTGSGNTIYF. CDR3 in DNA: TGTGCCAGCAGCTTAGTGTCGGGCGGGACCGGCTCTGGAAACACCATATATTTT.

In the case of this clone: One end of the junction is discordant with germline, which a read error may explain. The CDR3 coding sequence is TGTGCTAGCAGCTATGGCACAGGGGGAGAGACCCAGTACTTC. Protein: CASSYGTGGETQYF. The chain carries TRBV7-7 and TRBJ2-5; 8 bases map to TRBD1. The V gene's germline CDR1 is SSHAT and CDR2 FNYEAQ (reference sequence). The CDR3 is 14 amino acids.

The rearrangement uses TRBV7-9 and TRBJ2-1; tentative D call: TRBD2 (5 bases). Per the germline V gene, CDR1 is SEHNR and CDR2 is FQNEAQ (reference sequence). The CDR3 covers 14 residues. With 5 bases removed from V and 8 bases from J, the gap between germline ends came to 16 bases. The CDR3 sequence is CASSPLAGGYEQFF. CDR3 bases: TGTGCCAGCAGCCCGCTGGCGGGTGGCTATGAGCAGTTCTTC.

The rearrangement uses TRBV27 and TRBJ2-3; 14 nucleotides match TRBD2. Trimming cost V 7 bases and J 1 base; bases outside gene matches: 13. This CDR3 is 19 amino acids long. From germline, CDR1 is MNHEY and CDR2 SMNVEV (reference sequence). In DNA, the CDR3 is TGTGCCAGCAAACATCGACACGGGACTAGCGGGAGTGGCACAGATACGCAGTATTTT. Translating gives CASKHRHGTSGSGTDTQYF.

This chain connects TRBV3-1 (or the pseudogene TRBV3-2) to TRBJ2-1; TRBD2 agrees at 8 bases. V dropped 3 bases and J dropped 6; count of bases not matched to a gene: 7. CDR1 LGHDT and CDR2 YNNKEL come from the germline V gene (reference sequence). The CDR3 runs to 15 residues. The CDR3 here is CASSHKRREGNEQFF. The CDR3, as DNA: TGTGCCAGCAGCCATAAGCGTCGGGAGGGCAATGAGCAGTTCTTC.

This clone has only one observation. The chain is built from TRBV6-5 and TRBJ2-3; tentatively, D is TRBD2 (7 bases). CDR1 is MNHEY and CDR2 is SVGAGI in the germline V gene. Trimming removed 0 bases at V and 3 bases at J, with 13 bases between. The CDR3 runs 16 residues. Written as DNA, the CDR3 is TGTGCCAGCAGTTACTCGGCGGGGGCGGGTACAGATACGCAGTATTTT. Encoded protein: CASSYSAGAGTDTQYF.

The CDR3 protein is CASSLQRNEQFF. The CDR3 DNA reads as TGCGCCAGCAGCCTTCAACGGAATGAGCAGTTCTTC. This rearrangement joins TRBV5-1 to TRBJ2-1; no clear D. Germline CDR1 SGHRS, CDR2 YFSETQ. This CDR3 region has 12 residues. The V and J ends lost 4 bases and 7 bases respectively, with 9 bases between them.

About this clone itself: Other nucleotide sequences from this sample produce the same CDR3. The chain combines TRBV5-1 with TRBJ1-1, with no clear D. V was shortened by 0 bases and J by 5 bases, with 8 bases between the two germline ends. The CDR3 loop spans 13 amino acids. Germline-derived CDR1 and CDR2 are SGHRS and YFSETQ. The CDR3 DNA reads as TGCGCCAGCAGCTTGGGTGGGGAGACTGAAGCTTTCTTT. Translation: CASSLGGETEAFF.

The chain's CDR3 is CASSETGGRSEAFF. Written as DNA, the CDR3 is TGTGCCAGCAGCGAAACAGGGGGCCGGTCTGAAGCTTTCTTT. The rearrangement joins TRBV7-6 to TRBJ1-1; 9 positions agree with TRBD1. The germline gives CDR1 SGHVS, CDR2 FNYEAQ. This CDR3 is built from 14 residues. The trim removed 5 bases at V and 6 bases at J, leaving 7 bases unmatched.

This clone was observed a handful of times. This rearrangement joins TRBV6-2 or TRBV6-3 to TRBJ2-7, with D unresolved. The V end was cut by 0 bases, the J end by 5 bases, with 11 bases between. Germline CDR1 is MNHEY and CDR2 is SVGEGT. The CDR3 covers 14 residues. The CDR3 is CASSYSGWANEQYF. DNA for the CDR3: TGTGCCAGCAGTTACTCGGGCTGGGCCAACGAGCAGTACTTC.

This rearrangement joins TRBV7-9 to TRBJ2-3, with D hard to call. The CDR3 extends over 16 amino acids. Germline CDR1 and CDR2: SEHNR and FQNEAQ (reference sequence). Trimming removed 4 bases at V and 1 base at J, with 15 bases between. The CDR3: CASSSGYPVGTDTQYF. For the CDR3, the DNA is TGTGCCAGCAGCTCCGGTTATCCCGTTGGCACAGATACGCAGTATTTT.

The genes are TRBV3-1 (or the pseudogene TRBV3-2) and TRBJ1-1; the D is unclear. The CDR3 spans 13 residues. Germline CDR1 is LGHDT and CDR2 is YNNKEL (reference sequence). The ends were cut back, 0 bases at V and 10 bases at J, with 12 bases in the middle. This CDR3 reads CASSQDLRGRAFF. The CDR3 region has the DNA TGTGCCAGCAGCCAAGATCTTAGAGGGAGAGCTTTCTTT.

This clone was detected once. This chain connects TRBV10-3 to TRBJ1-2; maybe TRBD1 (5 bases). Germline V CDR1 and CDR2: ENHRY, SYGVKD. The CDR3 length is 15 residues. Between the trimmed V and J ends, which lost 2 bases and 8 bases, there was a span of 18 bases. CDR3 amino acids: CAISESGTGLLGYTF. CDR3 bases: TGTGCCATCAGTGAGAGCGGGACTGGACTATTGGGCTACACCTTC.

This sequence joins TRBV4-1 and TRBJ1-1; no firm D call. Looked up from germline, CDR1 is MGHRA and CDR2 is YSYEKL. The CDR3 covers 16 residues. V was cut by 1 base and J by 1 base, with 13 bases left in between. This CDR3 reads CASSQGSFRSNTEAFF. In nucleotides, the CDR3 is TGCGCCAGCAGCCAAGGGAGTTTTAGGTCGAACACTGAAGCTTTCTTT.

The rearrangement links TRBV11-2 to TRBJ2-7; 7 nucleotides align to TRBD2. The CDR3 spans 14 residues. The V gene end was trimmed by 5 bases and the J gene end by 3 bases; junction bases not matched to a gene: 7. CDR1 and CDR2 from the germline V gene are SGHAT and FQNNGV. CDR3 in amino acids: CASSLGDYYYEQYF. The CDR3 nucleotides are TGTGCCAGCAGCCTAGGGGACTACTACTACGAGCAGTACTTC.

The V and J genes are TRBV7-2 and TRBJ2-3; 8 bases line up with TRBD1. The CDR3 has 14 residues. Germline trimming cut 5 bases from V and 1 base from J; bases unmatched to any gene: 2. Germline V CDR1 and CDR2: SGHTA, FQGNSA. The CDR3 DNA sequence: TGTGCCAGCAGCCCGACAGGGGGCACAGATACGCAGTATTTT. This gives the protein CASSPTGGTDTQYF.

The chain links TRBV29-1 to TRBJ2-5; 7 nucleotides match TRBD1. V dropped 7 bases and J dropped 4; count of bases not matched to a gene: 12. The CDR3 length is 14 residues. Germline V gene sequence: CDR1 SQVTM, CDR2 ANQGSEA. CDR3 in DNA: TGCAGCGCTGGGACAGCTGGTTTCGGAGAGACCCAGTACTTC. Translated, it gives CSAGTAGFGETQYF.

The chain joins TRBV27 to TRBJ2-3; D might be TRBD2 (7 bases). The CDR3 extends over 16 amino acids. The germline V gene encodes CDR1 MNHEY and CDR2 SMNVEV (reference sequence). V dropped 5 bases and J dropped 3 bases, with 18 bases sitting between them. The CDR3 nucleotides read TGTGCCAGCAGTACCCGGGTTGGGGGGGCAACAGATACGCAGTATTTT. It encodes CASSTRVGGATDTQYF.

The chain links TRBV28 to TRBJ1-2, with D possibly matching TRBD1 (5 bases). Trimming took off 4 bases at V and 5 bases at J, with 14 bases between the two ends. This CDR3 is built from 14 residues. Germline V gene data show CDR1 as MDHEN and CDR2 as SYDVKM. CDR3 residues: CASSSSPGGYGYTF. CDR3 nucleotide sequence: TGTGCCAGCAGTTCCTCCCCCGGGGGTTATGGCTACACCTTC.

CDR3 residues: CASSTGSSYEQYF. The CDR3 coding sequence is TGTGCCAGCAGTACAGGGAGCTCCTACGAGCAGTACTTC. The V and J genes are TRBV27 and TRBJ2-7; D might be TRBD1 (6 bases). Germline lookup yields CDR1 MNHEY and CDR2 SMNVEV (reference sequence). The CDR3 loop spans 13 amino acids. V lost 5 bases and J lost 0, with 8 bases in between.

The sample holds one count of this clone. The chain joins TRBV5-5 to TRBJ2-3; TRBD2 agrees at 12 bases. V shed 4 bases, J shed 3 bases, and the junction held 9 bases outside the gene matches. Germline values: CDR1 SGHKS, CDR2 YYEKEE (reference sequence). The length of the CDR3 is 17 residues. Here the CDR3 reads CASSLRLAGVGTDTQYF. The CDR3 DNA reads as TGTGCCAGCAGCCTGAGACTAGCGGGAGTAGGGACAGATACGCAGTATTTT.